This TCR beta chain was obtained from a study of T-cell memory formation after mild COVID-19 (dated by TCRdb to 2020 to 2022). About the investigation overall: TCR sequence clusters from the two donors were found to be largely donor specific. In a couple of donors, T-cell clones that expanded and contracted after mild COVID-19 were followed by sequencing TCRalpha and TCRbeta repertoires longitudinally. The cohort comprised two young, previously healthy adult volunteers, one female and one male.

Sequencing took place on an Illumina NovaSeq 6000. Using 5'RACE with constant-segment primers, TCRalpha and TCRbeta cDNA libraries were constructed, with sample barcodes and unique molecular identifiers added in the process. Trizol reagent was used to extract RNA from every sample. Library amplification was performed in two PCR steps, and a second sample barcode and Illumina TruSeq adapters were introduced in the second step. Sequencing of libraries was performed on an Illumina NovaSeq with 2 x 150 bp paired-end reads. The study's processing was this. Reads were demultiplexed and collapsed into UMI-guided consensus sequences with migec v1.2.7. With mixcr v2.1.11, UMI consensuses were aligned to TRA and TRB V and J templates and assembled into clonotypes. Expanded or contracted clonotypes were those called significant by both edgeR and NoisET, with noise models trained on biological replicates. edgeR calls used a false discovery rate-adjusted p below 0.01 and a log2 fold-change threshold of 1. As an exploratory analysis of dynamics, max-normalized trajectories of the 1000 most abundant clonotypes were examined by PCA with hierarchical clustering. Separately sequenced CD4+ and CD8+ repertoires were used to assign a CD4 or CD8 phenotype to each responding clone. The raw public reads went through TCRdb reprocessing: fastp at Q25, MiXCR clone calling, in-frame beta chains kept. Rows with one shared CDR3 protein collapse into an entry with the most common genes and DNA. These V and J calls originate from TCRdb's pipeline instead of the authors' own analysis. Here the sample has 350,000 to 400,000 distinct CDR3 sequences; under 15% occur a single time. The ten largest account for 20% to 25% of the sample.

Regarding this clonotype: What this receptor recognizes is not known. Base qualities are not provided; no much larger clone lies one nucleotide away.

PBMCs were isolated by Ficoll-Paque density gradient centrifugation. The CDR3, cysteine through phenylalanine, is 13 amino acids long. The retained sequence is limited to the CDR3, 39 bases, with the frame set at the first base. CDR1 LNHDA and CDR2 SQIVND were looked up in the germline V gene (reference sequence). V is trimmed back by 6 bases and J by 1 base, and the junction contains 0 bases that no gene match accounts for. The paper's findings and limits, for the study overall: Some responding clones were found in pre-infection memory, which suggests that pre-existing cross-reactive memory T cells took part in the SARS-CoV-2 response. Clones contracting from day 15 to 85 had balanced CD4/CD8 phenotypes, while a second wave expanding from day 15 to 37 was biased towards CD4+. Only a couple of mild cases were covered by the study, and larger cohorts that include severe cases with pre-infection samples were considered necessary. Contracting CD4+ clones appeared mostly in the CM and EM memory subsets, whereas CD8+ clones were enriched in EMRA. SARS-CoV-2 specificity of the second-wave clones peaking on day 37 was not confirmed.

The receptor was derived from a man between 18 and 35 years old who had mild COVID-19 (a few samples of this study predate the infection). The sample titles of this study are shuffled in the database, so cell type and time point are left out; the donor was told from shared clones. The chain links TRBV19 with TRBJ2-5; TRBD2 lines up with 9 middle nucleotides. The sequencing sample was made of PBMCs or a T cell subset sorted from them (not recorded which). The DNA reads as follows: TGTGCCAGTAGGACTAGCGGCCAAGAGACCCAGTACTTC. Its translation is CASRTSGQETQYF.